This note documents a single T cell receptor beta chain sequence. This sample stems from a study of shared clonotypes between healthy human individuals. V was pared by 4 bases and J by 3 bases, with 19 bases between. This CDR3 has 16 amino acids. The germline V gene has CDR1 SGHDT and CDR2 YYEEEE. At deep level, the assay was performed. The method was immunoSEQ multiplex PCR; TCRdb's version includes in-frame clones alone and lacks a portion of them. The repertoire holds over 1.5 million clones, nearly 99% seen once, with around 0.45% in the top ten. Sequenced sample: naive CD4+ T cells sorted from blood. Regarding subset: CD45RA+ positively selected. This TCR came from a man aged 25 to 40 in good health. The chain uses TRBV5-6 and TRBJ1-1, with TRBD1 as a possible D gene (6 bases). The CDR3 protein is CASSTLKGGGHTEAFF. As DNA, the CDR3 is TGTGCCAGCAGCACCTTAAAGGGGGGTGGTCACACTGAAGCTTTCTTT.